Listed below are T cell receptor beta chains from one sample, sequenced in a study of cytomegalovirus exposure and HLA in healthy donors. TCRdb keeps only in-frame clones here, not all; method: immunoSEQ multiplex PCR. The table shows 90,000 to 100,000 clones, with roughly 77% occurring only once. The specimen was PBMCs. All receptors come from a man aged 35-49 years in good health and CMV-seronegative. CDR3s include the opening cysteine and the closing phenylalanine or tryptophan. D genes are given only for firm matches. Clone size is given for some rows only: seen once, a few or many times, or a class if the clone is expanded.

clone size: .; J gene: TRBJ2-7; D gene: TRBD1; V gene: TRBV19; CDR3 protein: CASSPGTGTYEQYF; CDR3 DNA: TGTGCCAGTAGTCCCGGGACAGGGACCTACGAGCAGTACTTC
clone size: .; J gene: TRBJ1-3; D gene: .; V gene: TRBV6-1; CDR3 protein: CASSEAFRTASGNTIYF; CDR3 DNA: TGTGCCAGCAGTGAAGCGTTCAGGACAGCCTCTGGAAACACCATATATTTT
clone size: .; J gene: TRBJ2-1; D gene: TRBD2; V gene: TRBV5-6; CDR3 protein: CASSLETAGGYNEQFF; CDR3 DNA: TGTGCCAGCAGCTTGGAGACCGCGGGGGGTTACAATGAGCAGTTCTTC
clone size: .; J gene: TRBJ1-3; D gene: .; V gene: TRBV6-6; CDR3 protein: CASSQLAGNTIYF; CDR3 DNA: TGTGCCAGCAGTCAACTCGCTGGAAACACCATATATTTT
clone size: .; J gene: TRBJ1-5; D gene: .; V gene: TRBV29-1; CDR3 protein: CSVRDTGNQPQHF; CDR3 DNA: TGCAGCGTCCGGGACACGGGAAATCAGCCCCAGCATTTT
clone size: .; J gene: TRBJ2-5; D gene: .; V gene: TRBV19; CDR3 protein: CASSGLETPIRETQYF; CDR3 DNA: TGTGCCAGTAGTGGGCTCGAGACACCGATTAGAGAGACCCAGTACTTC
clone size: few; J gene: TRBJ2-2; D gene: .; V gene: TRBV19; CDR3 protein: CASSIGQPGELFF; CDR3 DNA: TGTGCCAGTAGTATCGGACAGCCCGGGGAGCTGTTTTTT
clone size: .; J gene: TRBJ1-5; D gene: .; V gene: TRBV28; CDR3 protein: CASSPTGAFNQPQHF; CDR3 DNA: TGTGCCAGCAGTCCCACAGGAGCGTTCAATCAGCCCCAGCATTTT
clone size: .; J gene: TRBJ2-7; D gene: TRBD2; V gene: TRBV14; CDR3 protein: CASSQDERTERGDYYEQYF; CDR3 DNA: TGTGCCAGCAGCCAAGATGAGAGAACCGAGCGGGGGGACTACTACGAGCAGTACTTC
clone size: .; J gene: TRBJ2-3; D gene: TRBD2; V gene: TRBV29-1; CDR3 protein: CSVGLGTDTQYF; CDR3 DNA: TGCAGCGTGGGACTAGGCACAGATACGCAGTATTTT
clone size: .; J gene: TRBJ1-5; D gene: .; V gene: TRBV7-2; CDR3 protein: CASSPRSGFRNQPQHF; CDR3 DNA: TGTGCCAGCAGCCCACGGTCGGGGTTCCGCAATCAGCCCCAGCATTTT
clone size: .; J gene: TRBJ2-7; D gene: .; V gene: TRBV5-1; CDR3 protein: CASSLFSGWEQYF; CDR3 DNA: TGCGCCAGCAGCTTGTTTTCGGGATGGGAGCAGTACTTC
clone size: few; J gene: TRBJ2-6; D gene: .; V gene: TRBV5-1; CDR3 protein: CASSGVEGSGANVLTF; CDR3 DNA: TGCGCCAGCAGCGGGGTTGAGGGCTCTGGGGCCAACGTCCTGACTTTC
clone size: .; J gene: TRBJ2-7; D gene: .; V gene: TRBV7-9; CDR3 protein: CSSSLGGIDEQYF; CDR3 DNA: TGTTCCAGCAGCTTAGGAGGGATCGACGAGCAGTACTTC
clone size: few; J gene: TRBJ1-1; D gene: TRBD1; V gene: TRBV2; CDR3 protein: CASSYRGGGEAFF; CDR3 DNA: TGTGCCAGCAGTTACAGGGGGGGCGGTGAAGCTTTCTTT
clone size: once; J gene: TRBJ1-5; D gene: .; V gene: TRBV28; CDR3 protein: CASSPRGGRGNQPQHF; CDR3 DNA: TGTGCCAGCAGTCCCCGGGGGGGTAGGGGCAATCAGCCCCAGCATTTT
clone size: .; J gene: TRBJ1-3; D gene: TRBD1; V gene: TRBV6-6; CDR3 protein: CASSYPGQGRNTIYF; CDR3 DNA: TGTGCCAGCAGTTACCCGGGACAGGGGAGGAACACCATATATTTT
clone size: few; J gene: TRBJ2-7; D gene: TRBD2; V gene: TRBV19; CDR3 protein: CASSMEVAGASGEQYF; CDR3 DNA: TGTGCCAGTAGTATGGAGGTAGCGGGGGCGTCAGGCGAGCAGTACTTC
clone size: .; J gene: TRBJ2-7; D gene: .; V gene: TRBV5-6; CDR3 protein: CASSGDSYEQYF; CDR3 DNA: TGTGCCAGCAGCGGAGACAGTTACGAGCAGTACTTC
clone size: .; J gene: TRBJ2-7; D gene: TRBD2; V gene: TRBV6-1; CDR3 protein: CASSELAGETYEQYF; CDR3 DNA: TGTGCCAGCAGTGAACTAGCGGGGGAGACCTACGAGCAGTACTTC
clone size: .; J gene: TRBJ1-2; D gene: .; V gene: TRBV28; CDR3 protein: CASSISDYGYTF; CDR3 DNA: TGTGCCAGCAGTATTTCCGACTATGGCTACACCTTC
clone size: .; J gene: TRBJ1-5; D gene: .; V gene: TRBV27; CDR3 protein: CASSLSVAPNQPQHF; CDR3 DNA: TGTGCCAGCAGTTTATCGGTGGCCCCAAATCAGCCCCAGCATTTT
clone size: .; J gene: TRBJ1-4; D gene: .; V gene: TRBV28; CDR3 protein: CASSLEQGREKLFF; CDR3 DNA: TGTGCCAGCAGTTTAGAACAGGGTCGGGAAAAACTGTTTTTT